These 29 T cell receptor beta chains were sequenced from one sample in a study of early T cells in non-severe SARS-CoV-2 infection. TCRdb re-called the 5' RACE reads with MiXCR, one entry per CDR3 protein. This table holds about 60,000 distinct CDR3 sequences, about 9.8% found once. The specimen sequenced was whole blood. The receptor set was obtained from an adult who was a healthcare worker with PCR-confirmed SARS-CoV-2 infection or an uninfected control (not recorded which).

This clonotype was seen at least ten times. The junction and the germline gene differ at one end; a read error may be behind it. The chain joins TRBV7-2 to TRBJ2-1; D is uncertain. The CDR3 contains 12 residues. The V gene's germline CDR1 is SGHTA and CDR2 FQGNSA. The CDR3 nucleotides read TGTGCCAGCAGCCCGACCGGGCTGGCCCCCTCCTTC. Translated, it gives CASSPTGLAPSF.

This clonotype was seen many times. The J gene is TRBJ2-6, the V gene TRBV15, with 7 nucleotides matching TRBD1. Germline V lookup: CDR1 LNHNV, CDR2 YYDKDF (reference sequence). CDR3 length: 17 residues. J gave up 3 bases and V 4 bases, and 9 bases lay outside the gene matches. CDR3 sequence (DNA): TGTGCCACCAGCATTATCAGGGGGTCCTTTGGGGCCAACGTCCTGACTTTC. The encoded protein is CATSIIRGSFGANVLTF.

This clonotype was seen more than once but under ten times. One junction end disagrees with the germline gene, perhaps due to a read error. The CDR3 DNA reads as TGCGCCAGCAAAACCGGGACAGGGATATCTGGTGCCAACGTCCTGACTTTC. It specifies CASKTGTGISGANVLTF. The chain links TRBV10-2 to TRBJ2-6; 9 bases align to TRBD1. Germline V CDR1 and CDR2: WSHSY, SAAADI. The CDR3 runs to 17 residues.

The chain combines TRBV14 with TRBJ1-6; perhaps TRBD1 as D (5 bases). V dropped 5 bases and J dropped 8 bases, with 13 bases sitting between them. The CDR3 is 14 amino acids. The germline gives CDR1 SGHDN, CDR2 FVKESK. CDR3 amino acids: CASSVGLGHSPLHF. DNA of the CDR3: TGTGCCAGCAGCGTGGGACTAGGGCATTCACCCCTCCACTTT.

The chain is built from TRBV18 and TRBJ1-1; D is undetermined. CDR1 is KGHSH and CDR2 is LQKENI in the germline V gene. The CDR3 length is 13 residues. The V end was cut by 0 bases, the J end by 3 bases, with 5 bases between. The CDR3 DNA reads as TGTGCCAGCTCACCACCGTTAGACACTGAAGCTTTCTTT. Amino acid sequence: CASSPPLDTEAFF.

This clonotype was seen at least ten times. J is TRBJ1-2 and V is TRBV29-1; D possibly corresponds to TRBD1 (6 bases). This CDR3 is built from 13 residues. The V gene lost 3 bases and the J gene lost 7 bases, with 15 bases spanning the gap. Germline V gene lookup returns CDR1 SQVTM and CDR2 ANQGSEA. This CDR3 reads CSVDNPGATGYTF. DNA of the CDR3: TGCAGCGTTGATAATCCGGGGGCTACTGGCTACACCTTC.

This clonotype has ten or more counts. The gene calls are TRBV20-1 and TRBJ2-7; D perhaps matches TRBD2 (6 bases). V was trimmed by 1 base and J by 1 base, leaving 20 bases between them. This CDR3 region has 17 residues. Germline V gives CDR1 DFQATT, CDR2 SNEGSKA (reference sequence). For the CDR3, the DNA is TGCAGTGCTAGAGTGGGCCTGCGGGCAGGGAGGTCCTACGAGCAGTACTTC. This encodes CSARVGLRAGRSYEQYF.

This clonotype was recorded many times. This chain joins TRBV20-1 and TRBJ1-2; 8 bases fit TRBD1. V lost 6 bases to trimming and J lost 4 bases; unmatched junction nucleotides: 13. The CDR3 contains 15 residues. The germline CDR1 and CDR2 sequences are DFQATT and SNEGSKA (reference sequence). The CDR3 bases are TGCAGTGCCCTACAAGACAGGGGAGGAGGCTATGGCTACACCTTC. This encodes CSALQDRGGGYGYTF.

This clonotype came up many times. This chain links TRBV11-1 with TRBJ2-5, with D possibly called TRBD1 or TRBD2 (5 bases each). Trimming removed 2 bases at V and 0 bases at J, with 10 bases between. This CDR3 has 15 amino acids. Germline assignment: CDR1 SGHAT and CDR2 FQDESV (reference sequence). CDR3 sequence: CASSLLGTYQETQYF. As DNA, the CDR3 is TGTGCCAGCAGCTTACTTGGGACGTACCAAGAGACCCAGTACTTC.

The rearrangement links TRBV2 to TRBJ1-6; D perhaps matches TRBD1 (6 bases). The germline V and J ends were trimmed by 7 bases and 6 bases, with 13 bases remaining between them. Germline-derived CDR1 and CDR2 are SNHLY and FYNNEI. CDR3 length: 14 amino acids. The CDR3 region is CASTLDSPNSPLHF. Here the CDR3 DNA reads TGTGCCAGCACCCTGGACAGCCCTAATTCACCCCTCCACTTT.

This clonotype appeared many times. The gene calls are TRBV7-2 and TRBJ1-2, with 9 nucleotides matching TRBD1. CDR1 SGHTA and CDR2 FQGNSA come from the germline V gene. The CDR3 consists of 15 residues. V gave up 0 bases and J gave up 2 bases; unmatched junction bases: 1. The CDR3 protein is CASSLAGTGNYGYTF. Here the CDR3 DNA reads TGTGCCAGCAGCTTAGCGGGGACAGGGAACTATGGCTACACCTTC.

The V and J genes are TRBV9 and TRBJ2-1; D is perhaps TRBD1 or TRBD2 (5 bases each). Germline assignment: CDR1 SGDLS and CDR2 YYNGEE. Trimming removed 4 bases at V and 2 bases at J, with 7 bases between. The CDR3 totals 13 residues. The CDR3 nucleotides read TGTGCCAGCAGCCGGGACGCCTACAATGAGCAGTTCTTC. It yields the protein CASSRDAYNEQFF.

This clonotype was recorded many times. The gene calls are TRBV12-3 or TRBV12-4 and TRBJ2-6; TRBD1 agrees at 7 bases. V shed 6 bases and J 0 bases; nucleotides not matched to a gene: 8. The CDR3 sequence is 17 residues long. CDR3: CASSLTQGPSGANVLTF. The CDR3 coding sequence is TGTGCCAGCAGCCTTACACAGGGGCCCTCTGGGGCCAACGTCCTGACTTTC.

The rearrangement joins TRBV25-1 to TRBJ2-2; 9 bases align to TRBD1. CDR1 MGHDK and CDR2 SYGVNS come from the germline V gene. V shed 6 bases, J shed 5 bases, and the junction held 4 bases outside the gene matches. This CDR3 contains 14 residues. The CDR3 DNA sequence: TGTGCCAGCAGCAGACAGGGGGGAACCGGGGAGCTGTTTTTT. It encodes CASSRQGGTGELFF. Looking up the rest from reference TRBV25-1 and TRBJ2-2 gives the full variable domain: EADIYQTPRYLVIGTGKKITLECSQTMGHDKMYWYQQDPGMELHLIHYSYGVNSTEKGDLSSESTVSRIRTEHFPLTLESARPSHTSQYLCASSRQGGTGELFFGEGSRLTVL.

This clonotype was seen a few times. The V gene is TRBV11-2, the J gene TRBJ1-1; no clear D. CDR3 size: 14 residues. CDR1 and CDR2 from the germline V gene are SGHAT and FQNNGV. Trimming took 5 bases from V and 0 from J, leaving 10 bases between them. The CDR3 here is CASSLQRMNTEAFF. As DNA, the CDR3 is TGTGCCAGCAGCCTGCAGAGAATGAACACTGAAGCTTTCTTT.

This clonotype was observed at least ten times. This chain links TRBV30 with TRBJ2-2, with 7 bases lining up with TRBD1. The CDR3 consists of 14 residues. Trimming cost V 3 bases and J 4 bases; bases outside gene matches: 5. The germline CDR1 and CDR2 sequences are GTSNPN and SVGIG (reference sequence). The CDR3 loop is CAWSRRGLTGELFF. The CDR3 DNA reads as TGTGCCTGGAGCCGAAGGGGGCTCACCGGGGAGCTGTTTTTT.

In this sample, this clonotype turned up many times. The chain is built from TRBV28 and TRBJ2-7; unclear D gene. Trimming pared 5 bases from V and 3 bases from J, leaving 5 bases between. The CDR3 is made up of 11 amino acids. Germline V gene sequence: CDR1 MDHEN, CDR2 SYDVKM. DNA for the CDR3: TGTGCCAGCAGTCCCCACTACGAGCAGTACTTC. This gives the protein CASSPHYEQYF. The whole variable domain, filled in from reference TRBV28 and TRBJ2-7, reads DVKVTQSSRYLVKRTGEKVFLECVQDMDHENMFWYRQDPGLGLRLIYFSYDVKMKEKGDIPEGYSVSREKKERFSLILESASTNQTSMYLCASSPHYEQYFGPGTRLTVT.

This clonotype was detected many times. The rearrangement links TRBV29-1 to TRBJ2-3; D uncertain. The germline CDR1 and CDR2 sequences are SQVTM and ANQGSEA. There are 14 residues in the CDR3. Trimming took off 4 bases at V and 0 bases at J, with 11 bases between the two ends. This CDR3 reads CSVVGPGSTDTQYF. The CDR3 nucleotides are TGCAGCGTTGTTGGACCCGGGAGCACAGATACGCAGTATTTT.

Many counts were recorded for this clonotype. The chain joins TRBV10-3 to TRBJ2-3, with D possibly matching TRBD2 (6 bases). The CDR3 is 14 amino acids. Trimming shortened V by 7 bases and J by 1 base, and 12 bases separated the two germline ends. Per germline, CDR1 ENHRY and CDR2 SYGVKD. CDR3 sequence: CAITRDVGTDTQYF. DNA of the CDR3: TGTGCCATCACGCGGGATGTAGGCACAGATACGCAGTATTTT.

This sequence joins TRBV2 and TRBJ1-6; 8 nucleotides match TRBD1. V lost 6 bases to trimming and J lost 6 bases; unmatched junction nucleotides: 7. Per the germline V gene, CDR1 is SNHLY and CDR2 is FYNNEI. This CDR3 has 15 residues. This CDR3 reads CASSLRTGLNSPLHF. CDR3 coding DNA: TGTGCCAGCAGCCTACGGACAGGGCTTAATTCACCCCTCCACTTT.

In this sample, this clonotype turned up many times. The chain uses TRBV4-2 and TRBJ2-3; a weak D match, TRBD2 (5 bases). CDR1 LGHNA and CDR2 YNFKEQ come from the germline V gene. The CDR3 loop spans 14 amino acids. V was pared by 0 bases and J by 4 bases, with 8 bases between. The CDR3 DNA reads TGTGCCAGCAGCCAAGATAAGGGAGCAGATACGCAGTATTTT. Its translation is CASSQDKGADTQYF.

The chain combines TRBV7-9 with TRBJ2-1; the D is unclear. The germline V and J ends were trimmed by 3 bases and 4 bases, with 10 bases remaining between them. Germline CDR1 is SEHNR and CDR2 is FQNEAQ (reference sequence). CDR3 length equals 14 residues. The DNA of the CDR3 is TGTGCCAGCAGCTTCACTACAGATTACAATGAGCAGTTCTTC. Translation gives CASSFTTDYNEQFF. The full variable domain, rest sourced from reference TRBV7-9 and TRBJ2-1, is DTGVSQNPRHKITKRGQNVTFRCDPISEHNRLYWYRQTLGQGPEFLTYFQNEAQLEKSRLLSDRFSAERPKGSFSTLEIQRTEQGDSAMYLCASSFTTDYNEQFFGPGTRLTVL.

In DNA form, the CDR3 reads TGTGCCAGCAGTGAAGAGAGCGGGTTCTACAATGAGCAGTTCTTC. Protein: CASSEESGFYNEQFF. The rearrangement links TRBV2 to TRBJ2-1, with TRBD2 as a possible D gene (6 bases). Germline CDR1 and CDR2: SNHLY and FYNNEI. V shed 1 base and J shed 3 bases, with 10 bases lying between them. The CDR3 has 15 amino acids.

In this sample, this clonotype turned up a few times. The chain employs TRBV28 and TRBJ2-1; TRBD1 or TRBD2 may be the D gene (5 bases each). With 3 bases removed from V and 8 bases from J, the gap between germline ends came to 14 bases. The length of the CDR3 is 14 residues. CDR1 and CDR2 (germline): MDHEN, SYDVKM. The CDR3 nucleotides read TGTGCCAGCAGTTTTATAGCGCAGGGCGATGAGCAGTTCTTC. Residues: CASSFIAQGDEQFF.

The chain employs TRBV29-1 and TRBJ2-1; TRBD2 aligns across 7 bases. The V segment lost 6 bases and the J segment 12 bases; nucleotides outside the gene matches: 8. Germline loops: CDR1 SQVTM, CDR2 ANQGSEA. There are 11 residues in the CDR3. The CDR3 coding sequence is TGCAGCGTGGTAGGACTAGTCGGGCAGTTCTTC. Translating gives CSVVGLVGQFF.

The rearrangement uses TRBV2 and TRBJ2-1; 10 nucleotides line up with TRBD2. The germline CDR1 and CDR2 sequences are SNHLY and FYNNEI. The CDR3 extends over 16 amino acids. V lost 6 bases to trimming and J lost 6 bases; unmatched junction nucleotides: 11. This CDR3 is CASSGPSGSRPNEQFF. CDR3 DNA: TGTGCCAGCAGCGGACCTAGCGGGAGCCGCCCCAATGAGCAGTTCTTC.

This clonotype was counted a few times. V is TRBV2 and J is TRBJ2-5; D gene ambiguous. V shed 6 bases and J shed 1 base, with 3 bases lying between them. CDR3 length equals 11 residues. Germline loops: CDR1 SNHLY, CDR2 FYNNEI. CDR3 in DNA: TGTGCCAGCAGGGCCCAAGAGACCCAGTACTTC. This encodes CASRAQETQYF.

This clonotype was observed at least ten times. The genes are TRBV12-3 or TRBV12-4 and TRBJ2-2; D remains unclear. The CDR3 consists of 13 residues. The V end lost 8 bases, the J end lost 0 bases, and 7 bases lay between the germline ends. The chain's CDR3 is CASSIPNTGELFF. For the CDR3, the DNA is TGTGCCAGCTCCATCCCGAACACCGGGGAGCTGTTTTTT.

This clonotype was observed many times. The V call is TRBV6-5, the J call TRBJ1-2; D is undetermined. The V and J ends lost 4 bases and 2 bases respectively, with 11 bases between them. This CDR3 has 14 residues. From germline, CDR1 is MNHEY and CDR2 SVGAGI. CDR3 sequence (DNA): TGTGCCAGCAGTTCACGAGGGAGGAACTATGGCTACACCTTC. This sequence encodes CASSSRGRNYGYTF.